These T cell receptor beta chains were read from a single sample in a study of blood T cell repertoires in COVID-19. Sequenced by immunoSEQ multiplex PCR; TCRdb stores in-frame clones only, minus some. The table shows around 290,000 clones, with 75% to 90% occurring only once. The material sequenced was peripheral blood. The receptors come from a woman in her 70s with COVID-19, enrolled during active disease. Each CDR3 is given with its conserved first and last residue. Each record gives: CDR3 length, clone size, V gene, D gene, J gene, CDR3 protein, CDR3 DNA. D genes are given only for firm matches. Rows may omit the clone size; those that give it use once, few, many or a size class.

CDR3 length: 15; clone size: -; V gene: TRBV27; D gene: -; J gene: TRBJ1-1; CDR3 protein: CASSPLGESDTEAFF; CDR3 DNA: TGTGCCAGCAGTCCCCTTGGGGAGTCGGACACTGAAGCTTTCTTT
CDR3 length: 15; clone size: few; V gene: TRBV24-1; D gene: -; J gene: TRBJ2-3; CDR3 protein: CATSDLRGTGDTQYF; CDR3 DNA: TGTGCCACCAGTGATTTGAGGGGGACCGGAGATACGCAGTATTTT
CDR3 length: 14; clone size: -; V gene: TRBV28; D gene: TRBD1; J gene: TRBJ1-1; CDR3 protein: CASRPGTENTEAFF; CDR3 DNA: TGTGCCAGCAGGCCGGGGACAGAGAACACTGAAGCTTTCTTT
CDR3 length: 16; clone size: -; V gene: TRBV9; D gene: -; J gene: TRBJ2-3; CDR3 protein: CASSTSGGAETDTQYF; CDR3 DNA: TGTGCCAGCAGCACGTCTGGGGGGGCGGAAACAGATACGCAGTATTTT
CDR3 length: 13; clone size: -; V gene: TRBV7-8; D gene: -; J gene: TRBJ1-2; CDR3 protein: CASIVRQGYGYTF; CDR3 DNA: TGTGCCAGCATCGTCAGGCAGGGGTATGGCTACACCTTC
CDR3 length: 15; clone size: -; V gene: TRBV7-2; D gene: -; J gene: TRBJ1-5; CDR3 protein: CASSIGSGLVQPQHF; CDR3 DNA: TGTGCCAGCAGCATAGGTTCAGGGTTGGTGCAGCCCCAGCATTTT
CDR3 length: 15; clone size: -; V gene: TRBV15; D gene: TRBD1; J gene: TRBJ2-7; CDR3 protein: CATSRNRQGSYEQYF; CDR3 DNA: TGTGCCACCAGCAGGAACAGACAGGGGTCCTACGAGCAGTACTTC
CDR3 length: 10; clone size: few; V gene: TRBV5-3; D gene: TRBD1; J gene: TRBJ1-1; CDR3 protein: CAWTGQRAFF; CDR3 DNA: TGTGCCTGGACGGGACAGAGAGCTTTCTTT
CDR3 length: 16; clone size: -; V gene: TRBV5-6; D gene: TRBD1; J gene: TRBJ2-5; CDR3 protein: CASSLGQGKGQETQYF; CDR3 DNA: TGTGCCAGCAGCTTGGGACAGGGCAAGGGCCAAGAGACCCAGTACTTC
CDR3 length: 14; clone size: -; V gene: TRBV6-5; D gene: -; J gene: TRBJ1-5; CDR3 protein: CASALGGPHQPQHF; CDR3 DNA: TGTGCCAGCGCTCTGGGAGGGCCGCATCAGCCCCAGCATTTT
CDR3 length: 13; clone size: -; V gene: TRBV29-1; D gene: TRBD1; J gene: TRBJ1-1; CDR3 protein: CSVRTGGNTEAFF; CDR3 DNA: TGCAGCGTCAGGACAGGGGGGAACACTGAAGCTTTCTTT
CDR3 length: 13; clone size: -; V gene: TRBV18; D gene: -; J gene: TRBJ1-4; CDR3 protein: CASSGQGGEKLFF; CDR3 DNA: TGTGCCAGCTCAGGCCAGGGAGGCGAAAAACTGTTTTTT
CDR3 length: 15; clone size: -; V gene: TRBV19; D gene: TRBD1; J gene: TRBJ1-5; CDR3 protein: CASNILTGGSQPQHF; CDR3 DNA: TGTGCCAGTAATATACTGACAGGGGGAAGTCAGCCCCAGCATTTT
CDR3 length: 10; clone size: few; V gene: TRBV7-9; D gene: -; J gene: TRBJ1-1; CDR3 protein: CASSLGGGLF; CDR3 DNA: TGTGCCAGCAGCCTAGGTGGGGGACTTTTT
CDR3 length: 13; clone size: -; V gene: TRBV28; D gene: TRBD1; J gene: TRBJ1-2; CDR3 protein: CASRPGTGVLYTF; CDR3 DNA: TGTGCCAGCAGGCCCGGGACAGGGGTTCTCTACACCTTC
CDR3 length: 17; clone size: -; V gene: TRBV7-7; D gene: TRBD2; J gene: TRBJ2-5; CDR3 protein: CASSLLAGGPREETQYF; CDR3 DNA: TGTGCCAGCAGCTTATTAGCGGGGGGGCCGCGGGAAGAGACCCAGTACTTC
CDR3 length: 8; clone size: -; V gene: TRBV20-1; D gene: -; J gene: TRBJ1-1; CDR3 protein: CKAGEAFF; CDR3 DNA: TGCAAGGCGGGTGAAGCTTTCTTT